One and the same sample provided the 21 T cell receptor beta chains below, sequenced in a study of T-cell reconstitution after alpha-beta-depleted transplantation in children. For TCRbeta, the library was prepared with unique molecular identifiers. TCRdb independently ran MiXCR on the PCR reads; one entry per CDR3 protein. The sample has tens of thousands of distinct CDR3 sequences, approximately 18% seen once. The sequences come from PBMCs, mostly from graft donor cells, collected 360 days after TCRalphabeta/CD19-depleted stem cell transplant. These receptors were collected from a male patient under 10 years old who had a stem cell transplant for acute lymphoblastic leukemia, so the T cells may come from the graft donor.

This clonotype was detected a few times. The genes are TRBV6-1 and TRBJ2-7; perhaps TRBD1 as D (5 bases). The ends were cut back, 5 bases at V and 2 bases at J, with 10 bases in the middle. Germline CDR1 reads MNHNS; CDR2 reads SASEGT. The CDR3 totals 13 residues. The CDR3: CASSLRETYEQYF. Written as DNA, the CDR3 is TGTGCCAGCAGTCTCAGGGAAACCTACGAGCAGTACTTC.

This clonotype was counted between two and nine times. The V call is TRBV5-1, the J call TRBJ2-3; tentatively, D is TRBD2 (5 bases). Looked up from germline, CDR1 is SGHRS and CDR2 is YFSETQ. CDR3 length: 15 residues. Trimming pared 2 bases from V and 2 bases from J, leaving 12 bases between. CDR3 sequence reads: CASSLRGSYTDTQYF. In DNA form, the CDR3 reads TGCGCCAGCAGCTTACGGGGATCATACACAGATACGCAGTATTTT.

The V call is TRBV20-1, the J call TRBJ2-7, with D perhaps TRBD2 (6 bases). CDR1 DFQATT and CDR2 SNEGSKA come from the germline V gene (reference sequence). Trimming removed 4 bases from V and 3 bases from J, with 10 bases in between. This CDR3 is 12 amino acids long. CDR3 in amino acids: CSATGTLYEQYF. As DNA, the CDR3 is TGCAGTGCTACCGGGACTCTCTACGAGCAGTACTTC.

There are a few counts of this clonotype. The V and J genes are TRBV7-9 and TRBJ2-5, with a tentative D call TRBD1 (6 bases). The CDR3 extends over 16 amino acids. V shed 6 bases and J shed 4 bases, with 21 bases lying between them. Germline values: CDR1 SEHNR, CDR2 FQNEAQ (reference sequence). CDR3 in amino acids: CASSSRTDPRGETQYF. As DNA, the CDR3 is TGTGCCAGCAGTAGCCGGACAGACCCCCGCGGAGAGACCCAGTACTTC. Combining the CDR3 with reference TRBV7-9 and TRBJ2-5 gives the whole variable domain DTGVSQNPRHKITKRGQNVTFRCDPISEHNRLYWYRQTLGQGPEFLTYFQNEAQLEKSRLLSDRFSAERPKGSFSTLEIQRTEQGDSAMYLCASSSRTDPRGETQYFGPGTRLLVL.

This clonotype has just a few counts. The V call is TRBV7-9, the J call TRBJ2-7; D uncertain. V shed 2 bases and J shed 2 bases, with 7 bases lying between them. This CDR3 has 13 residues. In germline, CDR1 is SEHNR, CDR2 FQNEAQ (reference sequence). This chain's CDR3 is CASSLSRTYEQYF. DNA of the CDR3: TGTGCCAGCAGCTTAAGCCGAACCTACGAGCAGTACTTC.

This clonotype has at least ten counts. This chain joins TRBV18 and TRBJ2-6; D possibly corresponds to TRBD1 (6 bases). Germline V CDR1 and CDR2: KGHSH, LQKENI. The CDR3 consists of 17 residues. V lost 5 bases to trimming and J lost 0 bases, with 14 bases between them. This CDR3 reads CASSSPGHLSGANVLTF. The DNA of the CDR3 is TGTGCCAGCTCATCCCCGGGACATCTCTCTGGGGCCAACGTCCTGACTTTC.

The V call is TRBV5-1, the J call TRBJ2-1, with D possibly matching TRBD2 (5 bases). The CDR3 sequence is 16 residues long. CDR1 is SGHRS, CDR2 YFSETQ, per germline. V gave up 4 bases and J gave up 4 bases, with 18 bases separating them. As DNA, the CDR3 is TGCGCCAGCAGCCGAGTTTTGGGAGTGAGATACAATGAGCAGTTCTTC. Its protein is CASSRVLGVRYNEQFF.

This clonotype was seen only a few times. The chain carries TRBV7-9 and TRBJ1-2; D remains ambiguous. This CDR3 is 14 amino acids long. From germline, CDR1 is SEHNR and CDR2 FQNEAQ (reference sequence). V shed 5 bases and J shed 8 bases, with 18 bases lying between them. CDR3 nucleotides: TGTGCCAGCAGCCCGCAGTGGGTCACGGGGGGCTACACCTTC. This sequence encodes CASSPQWVTGGYTF.

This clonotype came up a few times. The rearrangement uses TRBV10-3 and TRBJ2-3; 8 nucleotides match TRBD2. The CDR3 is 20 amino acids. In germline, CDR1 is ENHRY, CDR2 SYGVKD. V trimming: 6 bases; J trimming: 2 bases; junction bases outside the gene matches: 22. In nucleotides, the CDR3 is TGTGCCATCAGCAGCGCCTTCCGCGGAGTCAGCGGGAGTTCCACAGATACGCAGTATTTT. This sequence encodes CAISSAFRGVSGSSTDTQYF.

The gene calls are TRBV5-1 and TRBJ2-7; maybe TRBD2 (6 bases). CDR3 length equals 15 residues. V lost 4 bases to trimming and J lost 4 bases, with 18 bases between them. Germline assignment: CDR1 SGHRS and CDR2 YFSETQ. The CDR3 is CASSITGTPSYEQYF. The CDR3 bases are TGCGCCAGCAGCATCACCGGGACTCCCTCATACGAGCAGTACTTC.

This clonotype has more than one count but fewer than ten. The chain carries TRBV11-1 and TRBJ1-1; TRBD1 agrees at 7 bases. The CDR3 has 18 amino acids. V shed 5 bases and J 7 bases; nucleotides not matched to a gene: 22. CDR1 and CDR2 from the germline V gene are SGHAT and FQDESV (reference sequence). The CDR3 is CASSTSPIRNRDRREAFF. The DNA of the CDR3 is TGTGCCAGCAGCACATCACCCATTCGAAACAGGGACAGACGTGAAGCTTTCTTT.

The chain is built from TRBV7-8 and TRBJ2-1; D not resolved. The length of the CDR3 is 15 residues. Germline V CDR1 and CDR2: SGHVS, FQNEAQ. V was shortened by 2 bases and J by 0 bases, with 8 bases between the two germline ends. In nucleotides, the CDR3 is TGTGCCAGCAGCTTACTATCCAGCTCCTACAATGAGCAGTTCTTC. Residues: CASSLLSSSYNEQFF.

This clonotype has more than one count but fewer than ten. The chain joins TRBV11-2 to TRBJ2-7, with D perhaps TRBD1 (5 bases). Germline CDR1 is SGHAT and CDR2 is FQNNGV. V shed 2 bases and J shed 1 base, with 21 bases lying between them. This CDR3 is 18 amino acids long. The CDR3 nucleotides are TGTGCCAGCAGCTTATTGCCGCCCTCAGGGAAGTGGTCCTACGAGCAGTACTTC. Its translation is CASSLLPPSGKWSYEQYF.

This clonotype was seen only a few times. CDR3 nucleotides: TGTGCCACCAGTGAGGACAGGGAAGCTTTCTTT. Residues: CATSEDREAFF. The chain couples TRBV24-1 to TRBJ1-1; 7 positions agree with TRBD1. V lost 4 bases to trimming and J lost 8 bases; unmatched junction nucleotides: 0. The germline V gene has CDR1 KGHDR and CDR2 SFDVKD. The length of the CDR3 is 11 residues.

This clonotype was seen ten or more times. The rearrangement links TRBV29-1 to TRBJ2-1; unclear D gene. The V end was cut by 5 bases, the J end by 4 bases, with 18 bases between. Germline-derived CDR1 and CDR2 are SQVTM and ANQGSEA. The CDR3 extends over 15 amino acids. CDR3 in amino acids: CSVHSGLGLYNEQFF. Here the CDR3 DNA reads TGCAGCGTTCATTCGGGCCTCGGCCTTTACAATGAGCAGTTCTTC.

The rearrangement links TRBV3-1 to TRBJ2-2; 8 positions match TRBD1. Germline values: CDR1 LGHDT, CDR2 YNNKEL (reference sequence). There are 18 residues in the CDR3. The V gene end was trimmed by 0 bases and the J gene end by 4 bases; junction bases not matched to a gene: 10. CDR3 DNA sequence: TGTGCCAGCAGCCAAGATCGTCCCAGGGGGCAAACCACCGGGGAGCTGTTTTTT. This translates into CASSQDRPRGQTTGELFF.

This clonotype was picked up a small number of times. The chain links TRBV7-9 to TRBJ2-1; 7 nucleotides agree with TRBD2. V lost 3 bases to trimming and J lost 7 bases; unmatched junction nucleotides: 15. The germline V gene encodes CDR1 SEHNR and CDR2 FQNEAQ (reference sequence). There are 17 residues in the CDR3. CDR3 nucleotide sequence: TGTGCCAGCAGCTTTTATGTGGGCAGGGAGGGTAGAAATGAGCAGTTCTTC. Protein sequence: CASSFYVGREGRNEQFF.

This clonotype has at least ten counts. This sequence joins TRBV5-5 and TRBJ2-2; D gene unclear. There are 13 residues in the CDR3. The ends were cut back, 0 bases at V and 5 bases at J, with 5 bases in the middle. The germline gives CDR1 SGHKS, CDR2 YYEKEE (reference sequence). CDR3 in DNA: TGTGCCAGCAGCTTGGCCCCTACCGGGGAGCTGTTTTTT. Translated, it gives CASSLAPTGELFF.

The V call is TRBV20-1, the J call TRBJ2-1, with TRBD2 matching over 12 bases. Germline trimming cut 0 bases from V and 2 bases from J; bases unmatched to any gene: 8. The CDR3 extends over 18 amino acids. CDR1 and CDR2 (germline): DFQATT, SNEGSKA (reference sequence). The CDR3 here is CSARDISSGRAAYNEQFF. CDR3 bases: TGCAGTGCTAGAGATATTTCTAGCGGGAGGGCGGCCTACAATGAGCAGTTCTTC.

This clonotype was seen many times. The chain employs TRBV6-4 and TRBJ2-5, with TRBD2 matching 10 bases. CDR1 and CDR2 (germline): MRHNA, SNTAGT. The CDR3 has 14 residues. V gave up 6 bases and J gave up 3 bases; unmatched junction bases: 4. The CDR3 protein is CASSELAGKETQYF. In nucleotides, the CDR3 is TGTGCCAGCAGCGAACTAGCGGGGAAAGAGACCCAGTACTTC.

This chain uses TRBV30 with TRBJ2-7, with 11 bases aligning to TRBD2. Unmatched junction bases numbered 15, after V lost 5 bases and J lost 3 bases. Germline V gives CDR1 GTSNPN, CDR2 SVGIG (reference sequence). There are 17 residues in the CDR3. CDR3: CAWSTGLAAVWGYEQYF. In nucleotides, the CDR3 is TGTGCCTGGTCTACGGGACTAGCGGCAGTTTGGGGCTACGAGCAGTACTTC.